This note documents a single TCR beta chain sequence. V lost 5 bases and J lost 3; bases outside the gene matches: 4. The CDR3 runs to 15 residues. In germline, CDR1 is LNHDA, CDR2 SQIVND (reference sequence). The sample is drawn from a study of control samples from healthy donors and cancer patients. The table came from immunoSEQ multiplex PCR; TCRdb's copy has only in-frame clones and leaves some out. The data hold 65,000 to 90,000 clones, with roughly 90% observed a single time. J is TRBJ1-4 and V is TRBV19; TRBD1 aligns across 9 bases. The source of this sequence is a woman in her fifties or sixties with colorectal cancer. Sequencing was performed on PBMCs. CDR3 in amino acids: CASSGRDRANEKLFF. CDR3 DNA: TGTGCCAGTAGTGGCCGGGACAGGGCTAATGAAAAACTGTTTTTT. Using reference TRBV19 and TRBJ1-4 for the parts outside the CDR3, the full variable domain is DGGITQSPKYLFRKEGQNVTLSCEQNLNHDAMYWYRQDPGQGLRLIYYSQIVNDFQKGDIAEGYSVSREKKESFPLTVTSAQKNPTAFYLCASSGRDRANEKLFFGSGTQLSVL.